Following are 4 T cell receptor beta chains from one sample sequenced in a study of blood T cell repertoires in COVID-19. TCRdb's table, derived via immunoSEQ multiplex PCR, lists solely in-frame clones and lacks some. Altogether 350,000 to 400,000 clones are present, about 90% being singletons, with the ten largest covering just under 3%. Sequencing was performed on PBMCs or T cells enriched from blood (not recorded which). These receptors originate from a woman between 25 and 40 years old who had recovered from COVID-19.

The table lists this clone with a few counts. This chain joins TRBV7-9 and TRBJ2-7; 7 nucleotides match TRBD2. This CDR3 contains 14 residues. With V trimmed by 5 bases and J by 5 bases, 9 bases remained unmatched. Germline-derived CDR1 and CDR2 are SEHNR and FQNEAQ (reference sequence). CDR3 protein: CASSPGTAGDEQYF. DNA of the CDR3: TGTGCCAGCAGCCCGGGGACGGCGGGGGACGAGCAGTACTTC.

This chain uses TRBV27 with TRBJ1-2; possible D gene TRBD1, 6 bases. The CDR3 consists of 15 residues. Germline loops: CDR1 MNHEY, CDR2 SMNVEV (reference sequence). Trimming pared 3 bases from V and 4 bases from J, leaving 15 bases between. CDR3 nucleotides: TGTGCCAGCAGTTTCTCCCCAGGGGCTACCTATGGCTACACCTTC. Its translation is CASSFSPGATYGYTF.

The CDR3 spells CASSFLEGTGYEQYF. The CDR3 nucleotides are TGTGCCAGCAGCTTCTTAGAAGGGACAGGCTACGAGCAGTACTTC. The chain recombines TRBV7-9 with TRBJ2-7; TRBD1 aligns across 8 bases. Per the germline V gene, CDR1 is SEHNR and CDR2 is FQNEAQ (reference sequence). The CDR3 runs 15 residues. Unmatched junction bases numbered 7, after V lost 3 bases and J lost 3 bases.

The chain carries TRBV5-1 and TRBJ1-2; D not resolved. V dropped 4 bases and J dropped 7 bases, with 11 bases sitting between them. This CDR3 region has 12 residues. Germline V gene sequence: CDR1 SGHRS, CDR2 YFSETQ. CDR3 DNA: TGCGCCAGCAGCCCGGAGCGGTCTGGCTACACCTTC. Amino acid sequence: CASSPERSGYTF.